Shown below are 9 T cell receptor beta chains from a single sample sequenced in a study of shared clonotypes between healthy human individuals. Repertoires were generated with immunoSEQ multiplex PCR, while TCRdb's copy carries only in-frame clones and drops some. The table shows some 680,000 clones, with around three quarters occurring only once. Sequenced material: memory CD4+ T cells sorted from blood. Subset described: CD45RA-negative fraction. These receptors were collected from a woman aged 25 to 39 in good health.

This clone turned up a few times. The gene calls are TRBV7-9 and TRBJ2-5; 11 nucleotides align to TRBD1. The J call may be mistaken, given a closer DNA end match to TRBJ2-7. Germline V lookup: CDR1 SEHNR, CDR2 FQNEAQ (reference sequence). The CDR3 loop spans 13 amino acids. The CDR3 is CASSDRGPSEQYF. The CDR3 bases are TGTGCCAGTTCGGACAGGGGGCCTAGCGAGCAGTACTTC.

The count of this clone is one. Other DNA sequences in the sample encode the same CDR3. V usage is TRBV7-3 and J usage is TRBJ2-1; TRBD2 agrees at 13 bases. The trim removed 4 bases at V and 4 bases at J, leaving 1 base unmatched. Germline lookup yields CDR1 SGHTA and CDR2 FQGTGA. This CDR3 has 15 residues. The CDR3 bases are TGTGCCAGCAGCTCGGGACTAGCGGGGTACAATGAGCAGTTCTTC. It specifies CASSSGLAGYNEQFF.

The J gene is TRBJ2-5, the V gene TRBV5-6; D gene ambiguous. From germline, CDR1 is SGHDT and CDR2 YYEEEE. This CDR3 has 16 residues. V lost 0 bases, J lost 2 bases, and 14 bases lay in between. CDR3 coding DNA: TGTGCCAGCAGCTTGGCCGGTTCTAACTTGCAAGAGACCCAGTACTTC. Amino acid sequence: CASSLAGSNLQETQYF.

This chain connects TRBV13 to TRBJ1-2; D gene unclear. V lost 5 bases and J lost 4, with 14 bases in between. Germline V gives CDR1 PRHDT, CDR2 FYEKMQ (reference sequence). The CDR3 extends over 14 amino acids. The CDR3 DNA reads as TGTGCCAGCAGCCCACGTGACCAGATCTATGGCTACACCTTC. Its translation: CASSPRDQIYGYTF.

The chain is built from TRBV29-1 and TRBJ2-5; the D call may be TRBD1 or TRBD2 (5 bases each). Trimming took 4 bases from V and 7 from J, leaving 13 bases between them. This CDR3 region has 12 residues. Germline loops: CDR1 SQVTM, CDR2 ANQGSEA. CDR3 in amino acids: CSVGDVRGTQYF. The CDR3 DNA reads TGCAGCGTTGGGGACGTCCGGGGGACCCAGTACTTC.

The genes are TRBV5-8 and TRBJ1-1, with D possibly TRBD1 on 6 matching bases. V was clipped by 4 bases and J by 4 bases, with 17 bases between them. The V gene's germline CDR1 is SGHTS and CDR2 YDEGEE. There are 15 residues in the CDR3. The CDR3, as DNA: TGTGCCAGCAGCCGAGGGAAACAGGGAGGCACTGAAGCTTTCTTT. This gives the protein CASSRGKQGGTEAFF.

This chain links TRBV5-1 with TRBJ2-5; TRBD1 agrees at 9 bases. Germline lookup yields CDR1 SGHRS and CDR2 YFSETQ. J gave up 4 bases and V 4 bases, and 11 bases lay outside the gene matches. The CDR3 sequence is 16 residues long. In DNA form, the CDR3 reads TGCGCCAGCAGCCTATTTGGCGGGACAGGGCTAGAGACCCAGTACTTC. Residues: CASSLFGGTGLETQYF. Drawing the rest from reference TRBV5-1 and TRBJ2-5, the complete variable domain is KAGVTQTPRYLIKTRGQQVTLSCSPISGHRSVSWYQQTPGQGLQFLFEYFSETQRNKGNFPGRFSGRQFSNSRSEMNVSTLELGDSALYLCASSLFGGTGLETQYFGPGTRLLVL.

V and J are TRBV5-1 and TRBJ2-3, with D maybe TRBD2 (5 bases). Trimming took 5 bases from V and 5 from J, leaving 18 bases between them. The CDR3 loop spans 15 amino acids. Germline loops: CDR1 SGHRS, CDR2 YFSETQ. DNA for the CDR3: TGCGCCAGCAGTGGTGCAACGGGAATTGTAGATACGCAGTATTTT. Translating it yields CASSGATGIVDTQYF.

The chain has TRBV28 and TRBJ1-6; 7 bases fit TRBD1. Per germline, CDR1 MDHEN and CDR2 SYDVKM. This CDR3 is 13 amino acids long. Trimming took 4 bases from V and 10 from J; bases not matched to a gene: 4. The CDR3 DNA follows: TGTGCCAGCAGTTACAGGGGCAGCTCACCCCTCCACTTT. Translated, it gives CASSYRGSSPLHF.